The 9 T cell receptor beta chains presented below share a single source sample, sequenced in a study of CD8 T cells in Susac syndrome (dated by TCRdb to the late 2010s). The library was obtained by the immunoSEQ multiplex PCR assay. RNA was extracted with the RNeasy kit and roughly 0.45 to 1 ug was reverse transcribed using random hexamers. TCRdb itself trimmed the public reads at Q25 with fastp, ran MiXCR and retained productive beta chains. CDR3 protein sequences are deduplicated, and each keeps its most common genes and DNA. The sample includes hundreds of thousands of distinct CDR3 sequences, with roughly 85% observed a single time. The ten largest clonotypes hold about 0.12% of the sample. Source material: CD8+ T cells from PBMCs. The receptor set was obtained from a human donor with multiple sclerosis.

The chain is built from TRBV19 and TRBJ1-1; D is possibly TRBD1 (5 bases). Germline-derived CDR1 and CDR2 are LNHDA and SQIVND (reference sequence). The CDR3 consists of 15 residues. V lost 7 bases to trimming and J lost 0 bases, with 15 bases between them. CDR3 in amino acids: CASKWGPGMNTEAFF. CDR3 in DNA: TGTGCCAGTAAATGGGGCCCTGGCATGAACACTGAAGCTTTCTTT.

The gene calls are TRBV19 and TRBJ1-1; 9 bases line up with TRBD1. Germline V gene sequence: CDR1 LNHDA, CDR2 SQIVND (reference sequence). The CDR3 covers 15 residues. Trimming at V came to 7 bases and at J to 5 bases, leaving 11 bases not matched to a gene. CDR3 amino acids: CASTSRGTGLTEAFF. CDR3 in DNA: TGTGCCAGTACTAGCCGGGGGACAGGGTTGACTGAAGCTTTCTTT.

The V and J genes are TRBV5-6 and TRBJ2-2; TRBD1 agrees at 8 bases. The CDR3 extends over 15 amino acids. Germline-derived CDR1 and CDR2 are SGHDT and YYEEEE. J gave up 5 bases and V 2 bases, and 5 bases lay outside the gene matches. The CDR3 protein is CASSFGQGPTGELFF. In DNA form, the CDR3 reads TGTGCCAGCAGCTTCGGACAGGGTCCGACCGGGGAGCTGTTTTTT. The full variable domain, rest sourced from reference TRBV5-6 and TRBJ2-2, is DAGVTQSPTHLIKTRGQQVTLRCSPKSGHDTVSWYQQALGQGPQFIFQYYEEEERQRGNFPDRFSGHQFPNYSSELNVNALLLGDSALYLCASSFGQGPTGELFFGEGSRLTVL.

The chain employs TRBV2 and TRBJ2-7; 10 bases fit TRBD2. The V gene's germline CDR1 is SNHLY and CDR2 FYNNEI. Losses at the gene ends were 8 bases for V and 7 bases for J; bases not matched to a gene: 23. The length of the CDR3 is 18 residues. CDR3 in DNA: TGTGCCAGCCACCCCCGGACTAGCGGAGATGGACTATCGGGGGAGCAGTACTTC. Residues: CASHPRTSGDGLSGEQYF.

The V gene is TRBV12-3 or TRBV12-4, the J gene TRBJ2-1; 7 bases agree with TRBD2. After removal of 7 bases from V and 6 bases from J, the junction contained 6 bases not matched to a gene. The CDR3 extends over 13 amino acids. In nucleotides, the CDR3 is TGTGCCAGCACCCCTGGGACTACCAATGAGCAGTTCTTC. Protein: CASTPGTTNEQFF.

The V call is TRBV19, the J call TRBJ2-2; D uncertain. The germline gives CDR1 LNHDA, CDR2 SQIVND (reference sequence). V dropped 2 bases and J dropped 5 bases, with 6 bases sitting between them. CDR3 length: 13 amino acids. CDR3: CASSIQVTGELFF. In DNA form, the CDR3 reads TGTGCCAGTAGTATACAGGTTACCGGGGAGCTGTTTTTT.

The chain employs TRBV9 and TRBJ2-1, with 9 bases fitting TRBD2. The CDR3 is 13 residues long. The ends lost 1 base at V and 8 bases at J; junction bases unmatched: 1. Germline lookup yields CDR1 SGDLS and CDR2 YYNGEE. The CDR3, as DNA: TGTGCCAGCAGCGTATGGACTAGCGATGAGCAGTTCTTC. Translating it yields CASSVWTSDEQFF. Full variable domain (missing parts from reference TRBV9 and TRBJ2-1): DSGVTQTPKHLITATGQRVTLRCSPRSGDLSVYWYQQSLDQGLQFLIQYYNGEERAKGNILERFSAQQFPDLHSELNLSSLELGDSALYFCASSVWTSDEQFFGPGTRLTVL.

This sequence joins TRBV19 and TRBJ2-6, with D possibly being TRBD1 (5 bases). V was pared by 8 bases and J by 2 bases, with 13 bases between. The CDR3 runs to 15 residues. Germline loops: CDR1 LNHDA, CDR2 SQIVND (reference sequence). The CDR3 region has the DNA TGTGCCAGTGAGGTCTCAGGGACTGGGGCCAACGTCCTGACTTTC. This codes for CASEVSGTGANVLTF.

The genes are TRBV29-1 and TRBJ1-2; D not certain. Trimming pared 7 bases from V and 6 bases from J, leaving 12 bases between. The V gene's germline CDR1 is SQVTM and CDR2 ANQGSEA. This CDR3 spans 11 amino acids. The CDR3 here is CSAEAEHGYTF. CDR3 nucleotide sequence: TGCAGCGCCGAGGCAGAGCATGGCTACACCTTC.